The present T cell receptor beta chain was sequenced within a study of shared clonotypes between healthy human individuals. On the study more broadly: Each donor contributed plates that comprised three CD4 naive, three CD4 memory, two CD8 naive and one CD8 memory. Study-level points and caveats: In contrast to clonotypes shared by all four donors, non-shared clonotypes had lower generation probabilities. Across subsets, estimated richness was generally greater for naive than for memory populations.

About this clone: What it recognizes is unknown.

Assay: immunoSEQ multiplex PCR; the TCRdb copy retains only in-frame clones and omits some. The sample has 650,000 to 750,000 clones; about two thirds are singletons. Germline CDR1 and CDR2: MNHNY and SVGAGI (reference sequence). Trimming removed 5 bases from V and 5 bases from J, with 13 bases in between. The CDR3 has 13 amino acids. The sample consisted of memory CD4+ T cells sorted from blood. Subset indicated: CD45RA-negative fraction. V usage is TRBV6-6 and J usage is TRBJ2-7; D gene unclear. The receptor was isolated from a woman between 25 and 40 years old in good health. CDR3 bases: TGTGCCAGCAGTATTTTAGAGTCCCACGAGCAGTACTTC. This translates into CASSILESHEQYF.